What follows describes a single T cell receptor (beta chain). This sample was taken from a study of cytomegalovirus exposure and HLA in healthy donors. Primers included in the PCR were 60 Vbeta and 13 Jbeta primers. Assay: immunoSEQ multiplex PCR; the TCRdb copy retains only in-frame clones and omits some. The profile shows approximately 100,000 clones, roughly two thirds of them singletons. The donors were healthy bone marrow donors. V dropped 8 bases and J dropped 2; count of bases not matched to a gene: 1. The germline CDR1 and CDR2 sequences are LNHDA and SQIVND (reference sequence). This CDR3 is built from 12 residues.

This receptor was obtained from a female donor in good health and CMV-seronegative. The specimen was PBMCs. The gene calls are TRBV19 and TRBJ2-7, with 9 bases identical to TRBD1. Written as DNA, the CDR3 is TGTGCCAGTGGGACAGGGACCTACGAGCAGTACTTC. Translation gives CASGTGTYEQYF. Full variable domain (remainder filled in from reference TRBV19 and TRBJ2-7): DGGITQSPKYLFRKEGQNVTLSCEQNLNHDAMYWYRQDPGQGLRLIYYSQIVNDFQKGDIAEGYSVSREKKESFPLTVTSAQKNPTAFYLCASGTGTYEQYFGPGTRLTVT.